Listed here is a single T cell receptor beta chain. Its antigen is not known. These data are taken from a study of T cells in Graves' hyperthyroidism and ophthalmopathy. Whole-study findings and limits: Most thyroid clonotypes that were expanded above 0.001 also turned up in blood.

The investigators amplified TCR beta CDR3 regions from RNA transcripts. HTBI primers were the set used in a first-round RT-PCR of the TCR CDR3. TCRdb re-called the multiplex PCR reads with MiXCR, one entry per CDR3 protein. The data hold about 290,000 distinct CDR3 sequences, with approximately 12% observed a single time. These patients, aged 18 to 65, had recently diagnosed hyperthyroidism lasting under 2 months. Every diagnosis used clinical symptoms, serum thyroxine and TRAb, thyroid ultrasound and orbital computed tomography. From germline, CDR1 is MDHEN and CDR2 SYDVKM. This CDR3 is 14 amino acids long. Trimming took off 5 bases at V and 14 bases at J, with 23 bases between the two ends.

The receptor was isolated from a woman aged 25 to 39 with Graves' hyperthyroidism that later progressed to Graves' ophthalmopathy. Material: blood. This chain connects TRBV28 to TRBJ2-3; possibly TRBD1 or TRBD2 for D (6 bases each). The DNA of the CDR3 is TGTGCCAGCAGTCCCTCCGGGGGCACAGATATGCGGTATTTT. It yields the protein CASSPSGGTDMRYF.